Listed below are T cell receptor beta chains from one sample, sequenced in a study of blood T cell repertoires in COVID-19. Generated by immunoSEQ multiplex PCR, the TCRdb table keeps only in-frame clones and is missing some. The sample has about 27,000 clones, approximately 70% seen once. The sample taken for sequencing was peripheral blood. These receptors were collected from a man between 60 and 75 years old with active or convalescent COVID-19. Each CDR3 is given with its conserved first and last residue. The order of the fields is CDR3 protein, CDR3 DNA, D gene, V gene, clone size, J gene. D genes are given only for firm matches. Part of the rows lack a size; the others show once, few, many or a class for expanded clones.

CASSYSHEQFF	TGTGCCAGCAGTTACAGCCATGAGCAGTTCTTC	.	TRBV6-5	.	TRBJ2-1
CASSLGQGTYNEQFF	TGTGCCAGCAGCTTGGGACAGGGGACTTACAATGAGCAGTTCTTC	TRBD1	TRBV5-4	.	TRBJ2-1
CASSYRQRSSYNEQFF	TGTGCCAGCAGTTACCGTCAGCGGAGCTCCTACAATGAGCAGTTCTTC	.	TRBV6-5	.	TRBJ2-1
CASSFEIASDEQFF	TGTGCCAGCAGTTTTGAAATAGCGAGCGATGAGCAGTTCTTC	.	TRBV28	few	TRBJ2-1
CASSKDRGTEAFF	TGTGCCAGTAGTAAGGATCGGGGGACTGAAGCTTTCTTT	.	TRBV19	.	TRBJ1-1
CASSQDSSYNSPLHF	TGTGCCAGCAGCCAAGACAGCTCCTATAATTCACCCCTCCACTTT	.	TRBV4-2	once	TRBJ1-6
CASSSLRYRGTAYGYTF	TGTGCCAGCAGCTCTTTGAGGTACCGGGGGACAGCCTATGGCTACACCTTC	TRBD1	TRBV5-4	.	TRBJ1-2
CSVRARGNTNYGYTF	TGCAGCGTCCGTGCGAGGGGGAATACTAACTATGGCTACACCTTC	.	TRBV29-1	once	TRBJ1-2
CASRPGTGVYGYTF	TGTGCCAGCAGACCTGGGACAGGAGTTTATGGCTACACCTTC	TRBD1	TRBV7-9	few	TRBJ1-2
CASSKVSLAVYNEQFF	TGTGCCAGCAGCAAAGTCTCACTAGCGGTTTACAATGAGCAGTTCTTC	.	TRBV21-1	.	TRBJ2-1
CASSQVEGVGTEAFF	TGTGCCAGCAGCCAAGTAGAAGGGGTTGGCACTGAAGCTTTCTTT	.	TRBV14	.	TRBJ1-1
CASSFSSTSGYTDTQYF	TGTGCCAGCAGCTTCAGTTCGACTAGCGGGTACACAGATACGCAGTATTTT	TRBD2	TRBV9	.	TRBJ2-3
CASSLAGTTEQYF	TGTGCCAGCAGTTTAGCAGGTACTACCGAGCAGTACTTC	.	TRBV12-3/TRBV12-4	few	TRBJ2-7
CASSFLLAGDPSTDTQYF	TGTGCCAGCAGCTTCCTACTAGCGGGAGACCCTAGCACAGATACGCAGTATTTT	TRBD2	TRBV5-8	.	TRBJ2-3
CASSGTLYTEAFF	TGTGCCAGCAGCGGCACATTGTACACTGAAGCTTTCTTT	.	TRBV9	.	TRBJ1-1
CASSQGTGGFYGYTF	TGTGCCAGCAGCCAAGGGACAGGAGGCTTCTATGGCTACACCTTC	TRBD1	TRBV14	.	TRBJ1-2
CASHRGTGGPNTEAFF	TGTGCCAGCCATAGGGGAACAGGGGGCCCAAACACTGAAGCTTTCTTT	TRBD1	TRBV7-8	.	TRBJ1-1
CASSLEGGGGSQPQHF	TGTGCCAGCAGCTTAGAAGGCGGCGGTGGGTCGCAGCCCCAGCATTTT	.	TRBV11-2	.	TRBJ1-5
CASSSQGTDTQYF	TGCGCCAGCAGCTCCCAGGGCACAGATACGCAGTATTTT	.	TRBV5-1	.	TRBJ2-3
CASSIIGVETQYF	TGTGCCAGTAGTATTATAGGGGTGGAGACCCAGTACTTC	.	TRBV19	.	TRBJ2-5
CASSQLGQGSSGANVLTF	TGTGCCAGCAGTCAATTGGGACAGGGGTCCTCTGGGGCCAACGTCCTGACTTTC	TRBD1	TRBV27	.	TRBJ2-6
CSASGPATEFKLFF	TGCAGTGCTAGTGGGCCAGCGACGGAGTTTAAGTTGTTTTTT	.	TRBV20-1	.	TRBJ1-4
CASSLTSGIYNEQFF	TGCGCCAGCAGCCTGACTAGCGGGATCTACAATGAGCAGTTCTTC	TRBD2	TRBV5-1	.	TRBJ2-1
CASSDFRTGSHEQYF	TGTGCCAGCAGTGATTTCCGGACAGGGAGCCACGAGCAGTACTTC	TRBD1	TRBV2	.	TRBJ2-7
CASSLGVNTEAFF	TGTGCCAGTTCCTTAGGGGTGAACACTGAAGCTTTCTTT	.	TRBV12-3/TRBV12-4	.	TRBJ1-1